A selection of T cell receptor beta chains follows, all from one sample in a study of cytomegalovirus exposure and HLA in healthy donors. Sequencing used immunoSEQ multiplex PCR; TCRdb keeps in-frame clones, though not all of them. Of 85,000 to 90,000 clones listed, around 64% were seen once; the top ten hold roughly 2%. Material: PBMCs. Receptor source: a man aged 30 to 39 in good health and CMV-seronegative. CDR3s include the opening cysteine and the closing phenylalanine or tryptophan. The order of the fields is J gene, clone size, D gene, V gene, CDR3 protein, CDR3 DNA. D genes are given only for firm matches. Size tells how often a clone was seen (once, few, many) or the class of an expanded clone, and some rows leave it out.

>TRBJ1-2|.|.|TRBV2
CASSESEGYTF
TGTGCCAGCAGTGAGAGCGAGGGCTACACCTTC
>TRBJ2-1|.|TRBD2|TRBV4-3
CASSQDGERGAYNEQFF
TGCGCCAGCAGCCAAGATGGGGAGCGGGGTGCCTACAATGAGCAGTTCTTC
>TRBJ2-7|few|.|TRBV7-9
CASSSGVAYEQYF
TGTGCCAGCAGCTCAGGGGTGGCCTACGAGCAGTACTTC
>TRBJ2-6|.|.|TRBV4-1
CASSQDSVGSGANVLTF
TGCGCCAGCAGCCAAGACTCCGTCGGCTCTGGGGCCAACGTCCTGACTTTC
>TRBJ2-5|.|.|TRBV25-1
CASSPWGSEGETQYF
TGTGCCAGCAGTCCTTGGGGGTCGGAGGGGGAGACCCAGTACTTC
>TRBJ1-6|.|.|TRBV14
CASSQRQGISPLHF
TGTGCCAGCAGCCAAAGGCAGGGGATTTCACCCCTCCACTTT
>TRBJ2-5|.|.|TRBV11-2
CASSLQVKETQYF
TGTGCCAGCAGCTTGCAGGTAAAAGAGACCCAGTACTTC
>TRBJ1-5|.|.|TRBV27
CASSLSGARGQPQHF
TGTGCCAGCAGTTTATCGGGGGCACGGGGTCAGCCCCAGCATTTT
>TRBJ2-7|.|.|TRBV30
CAWSDSAYEQYF
TGTGCCTGGTCCGACAGCGCCTACGAGCAGTACTTC
>TRBJ2-3|.|.|TRBV7-9
CASRRYPGTDTQYF
TGTGCCAGCAGGCGATACCCCGGCACAGATACGCAGTATTTT
>TRBJ2-2|.|TRBD1|TRBV5-1
CASSFSGTGIGELFF
TGCGCCAGCAGCTTCTCTGGGACAGGGATTGGGGAGCTGTTTTTT
>TRBJ1-5|.|.|TRBV18
CASSLYGTGNNQPQHF
TGTGCCAGCTCACTTTACGGAACAGGGAACAATCAGCCCCAGCATTTT
>TRBJ1-5|once|.|TRBV27
CASSTRQANQPQHF
TGTGCCAGCAGTACCCGACAGGCCAATCAGCCCCAGCATTTT
>TRBJ2-5|.|.|TRBV14
CASSHLRLAIGETQYF
TGTGCCAGCAGCCATCTCAGGCTAGCGATAGGCGAGACCCAGTACTTC